This T cell receptor (beta chain) was observed in a study of CD8+CD57+ T cells in acquired aplastic anemia. An expansion of CD8+CD57+ cells by flow cytometry had been shown in patients chosen for sequencing. The template for TCR beta VDJ and CDR3 sequence profiling was genomic DNA. TCRdb passed the reads through MiXCR, listing each CDR3 protein once. The top ten hold 7.8% of the sample, which has 200,000 to 250,000 distinct CDR3 sequences, around 45% seen once. The ends lost 1 base at V and 8 bases at J; junction bases unmatched: 2. The CDR3 is 14 residues long. CDR1 and CDR2 (germline): DFQATT, SNEGSKA (reference sequence).

The material sequenced was sorted CD4+, CD8+, or CD8+CD57+ T cells (not recorded which) from PBMCs. This chain joins TRBV20-1 and TRBJ2-1, with 13 bases identical to TRBD2. The clonotype originates from a human donor with aplastic anemia. The CDR3 DNA follows: TGCAGTGCTAGAGGGACTAGCGGGAGCGATGAGCAGTTCTTC. Translation: CSARGTSGSDEQFF.